This T cell receptor beta chain was recorded in a study of regulatory T cells in long-lasting Graves disease. Regarding time point: persistent/refractory GD, antithyroid drugs over 5 years with positive TRAb. The TCR library was made from RNA that had been extracted from PBMCs in TRIzol. Germline CDR1 is SGHDT and CDR2 is YYEEEE. V lost 4 bases to trimming and J lost 3 bases, with 13 bases between them. The CDR3 is 15 amino acids. According to the study, TCR beta libraries were built with iRepertoire HTBI primers and CDR3-region Arm-PCR. One entry per CDR3 protein results from TCRdb running MiXCR on the multiplex PCR reads. The sample comprises 650,000 to 700,000 distinct CDR3 sequences, about 30% of which are singletons, and 40% to 55% rests with the top ten.

The origin of this receptor is a female donor with Graves disease. The sequencing used peripheral blood mononuclear cells (PBMCs), collected when the disease was refractory, from a patient treated with antithyroid drugs. The chain combines TRBV5-6 with TRBJ1-4; TRBD1 is a possible D gene (6 bases). The CDR3 DNA sequence: TGTGCCAGCAGCCTTGCGACAGGTCCTAATGAAAAACTGTTTTTT. Protein product: CASSLATGPNEKLFF.